This T cell receptor beta chain was found in a study of graft-versus-host responses after intestinal transplantation. Across the whole study: Anti-thymocyte globulin induction, then tacrolimus and steroids for about 3 years, went to all recipients.

This table comes from immunoSEQ multiplex PCR, and its TCRdb copy is limited to in-frame clones, with some not included. The data hold some 48,000 clones, with roughly 80% observed a single time. There are a few counts of this clone. Its antigen is currently unknown. Germline CDR1 and CDR2: MNHEY and SVGAGI. The CDR3 runs 15 residues. The V end lost 2 bases, the J end lost 0 bases, and 11 bases lay between the germline ends. Specimen: unstimulated CD4+ T cells sorted from spleen or lymph node cells, collected before transplant. This clonotype was obtained from a human donor who was the organ donor for an intestinal transplant. The chain joins TRBV6-5 to TRBJ2-7, with D tentatively TRBD1 or TRBD2 (5 bases each). CDR3 in amino acids: CASSYGGTSSYEQYF. The CDR3 region has the DNA TGTGCCAGCAGTTACGGGGGTACTAGCTCCTACGAGCAGTACTTC.